The rows below give T cell receptor beta chains drawn from one sample of a study of OX40 agonist ivuxolimab in advanced cancers. Sequencing was performed with immunoSEQ multiplex PCR; in TCRdb, only in-frame clones are kept and a portion is missing. The sample gives 55,000 to 75,000 clones, roughly nine tenths of which show up once; roughly 3.8% is in the top ten. Sample: CD4+ or CD8+ T cells sorted from blood, taken in a trial of the OX40 agonist ivuxolimab. These receptors were obtained from an adult with an advanced solid tumor such as melanoma, head and neck, liver or kidney cancer. Each CDR3 is given with its conserved first and last residue. The D gene is left open where the match is weak. A row's size may be missing; if present it is once, few, many or a size class.

V gene: TRBV2
J gene: TRBJ2-5
clone size: few
D gene: NA
CDR3 DNA: TGTGCCAGCTCTTCAGGGAAAACCCAAGAGACCCAGTACTTC
CDR3 protein: CASSSGKTQETQYF

V gene: TRBV7-2
J gene: TRBJ2-7
clone size: NA
D gene: NA
CDR3 DNA: TGTGCCAGCAGCTTATCCCTTAGGTCAGCTACCTACGAGCAGTACTTC
CDR3 protein: CASSLSLRSATYEQYF

V gene: TRBV11-2
J gene: TRBJ2-7
clone size: NA
D gene: NA
CDR3 DNA: TGTGCCAGCAGCTTCGTTAGCGGCTCCTACGAGCAGTACTTC
CDR3 protein: CASSFVSGSYEQYF

V gene: TRBV6-1
J gene: TRBJ2-7
clone size: NA
D gene: NA
CDR3 DNA: TGTGCCAGCACTCGCAGGGTTCTCGACGAGCAGTACTTC
CDR3 protein: CASTRRVLDEQYF

V gene: TRBV7-9
J gene: TRBJ2-3
clone size: NA
D gene: TRBD2
CDR3 DNA: TGTGCCAGCAGGTTCGGAGGGGCTAGCGGGAGCACAGATACGCAGTATTTT
CDR3 protein: CASRFGGASGSTDTQYF

V gene: TRBV6-5
J gene: TRBJ2-5
clone size: NA
D gene: TRBD2
CDR3 DNA: TGTGCCAGCAGTATCCCGGGACTAGCGGAAGAGACCCAGTACTTC
CDR3 protein: CASSIPGLAEETQYF

V gene: TRBV7-9
J gene: TRBJ2-1
clone size: NA
D gene: TRBD2
CDR3 DNA: TGTGCCAGCAGCTTAATAGCGGGAGGTTACAATGAGCAGTTCTTC
CDR3 protein: CASSLIAGGYNEQFF

V gene: TRBV2
J gene: TRBJ2-7
clone size: NA
D gene: TRBD2
CDR3 DNA: TGTGCCAGCGCCGGGACAGGCCGGACTAGCGGAACTTACGAGCAGTACTTC
CDR3 protein: CASAGTGRTSGTYEQYF

V gene: TRBV20-1
J gene: TRBJ2-1
clone size: NA
D gene: NA
CDR3 DNA: TGCAGTGCGAATGAGCAGTTCTTC
CDR3 protein: CSANEQFF

V gene: TRBV7-9
J gene: TRBJ2-1
clone size: NA
D gene: NA
CDR3 DNA: TGTGCCAGCAGCAAAACAGGGTACGATGAGCAGTTCTTC
CDR3 protein: CASSKTGYDEQFF

V gene: TRBV21-1
J gene: TRBJ2-3
clone size: NA
D gene: NA
CDR3 DNA: NA
CDR3 protein: CASSKSVAGGTSTDTQYF

V gene: TRBV30
J gene: TRBJ2-1
clone size: NA
D gene: TRBD1
CDR3 DNA: TGTGCCCGAGAGGGACAGGGGGGAGGGGGCAATGAGCAGTTCTTC
CDR3 protein: CAREGQGGGGNEQFF

V gene: TRBV19
J gene: TRBJ2-1
clone size: NA
D gene: NA
CDR3 DNA: TGTGCCAGTAGTTATCCGGGGGCCATCCTTGAGCAGTTCTTC
CDR3 protein: CASSYPGAILEQFF

V gene: TRBV5-1
J gene: TRBJ2-7
clone size: once
D gene: NA
CDR3 DNA: TGCGCCACCCAGAAGGAGGGGACCGACGAGCAGTACTTC
CDR3 protein: CATQKEGTDEQYF

V gene: TRBV7-9
J gene: TRBJ1-4
clone size: NA
D gene: NA
CDR3 DNA: TGTGCCAGCGCGGACAGTACAACTAATGAAAAACTGTTTTTT
CDR3 protein: CASADSTTNEKLFF

V gene: TRBV4-3
J gene: TRBJ2-5
clone size: once
D gene: NA
CDR3 DNA: TGCGCCAGCAGCCAAGACCCCCTAGGGGGGCAAGAGACCCAGTACTTC
CDR3 protein: CASSQDPLGGQETQYF

V gene: TRBV7-8
J gene: TRBJ2-7
clone size: NA
D gene: TRBD1
CDR3 DNA: TGTGCCAGCAGCCTACGCTCGTGGGACAGAGCTCAAAACTACGAGCAGTACTTC
CDR3 protein: CASSLRSWDRAQNYEQYF

V gene: TRBV14
J gene: TRBJ2-7
clone size: NA
D gene: NA
CDR3 DNA: TGTGCCAGCAGCCAAGAAGGGGGGCTGCGGTACTTC
CDR3 protein: CASSQEGGLRYF

V gene: TRBV6-1
J gene: TRBJ2-1
clone size: NA
D gene: TRBD2
CDR3 DNA: TGTGCCAGCAGGACCAGGACTAGCGGGAGCTTTGAGCAGTTCTTC
CDR3 protein: CASRTRTSGSFEQFF

V gene: TRBV5-6
J gene: TRBJ2-1
clone size: NA
D gene: NA
CDR3 DNA: TGTGCCAGCAGCTTGTTCGCGAATGAGCAGTTCTTC
CDR3 protein: CASSLFANEQFF

V gene: TRBV5-5
J gene: TRBJ2-7
clone size: NA
D gene: NA
CDR3 DNA: TGTGCCAGCAGCTTGGACAGGAATACCTACGAGCAGTACTTC
CDR3 protein: CASSLDRNTYEQYF

V gene: TRBV4-2
J gene: TRBJ2-7
clone size: NA
D gene: NA
CDR3 DNA: TGTGCTAGCAGCCAAGGACAGCCCAGGTATTCCTACGAGCAGTACTTC
CDR3 protein: CASSQGQPRYSYEQYF

V gene: TRBV27
J gene: TRBJ1-2
clone size: NA
D gene: NA
CDR3 DNA: TGTGCCAGCAGTTTATCCGGTCAGGGCGCTGGCTACACCTTC
CDR3 protein: CASSLSGQGAGYTF

V gene: TRBV21-1
J gene: TRBJ2-2
clone size: NA
D gene: NA
CDR3 DNA: TGTGCCAGCAGACAGCGGGAGGTTCCCGGGGAGCTGTTTTTT
CDR3 protein: CASRQREVPGELFF

V gene: TRBV5-8
J gene: TRBJ2-5
clone size: NA
D gene: NA
CDR3 DNA: TGTGCCAGCAGCTTGCTAGGCAGGGAGGAGACCCAGTACTTC
CDR3 protein: CASSLLGREETQYF

V gene: TRBV18
J gene: TRBJ2-4
clone size: NA
D gene: NA
CDR3 DNA: TGTGCCAGCTCAGCTCCGGGCCCCTTAGAGGCCAAAAACATTCAGTACTTC
CDR3 protein: CASSAPGPLEAKNIQYF

V gene: TRBV15
J gene: TRBJ2-1
clone size: NA
D gene: NA
CDR3 DNA: TGTGCCACCAGCGGCCGGGTCGGGAGTATGGGCAATGAGCAGTTCTTC
CDR3 protein: CATSGRVGSMGNEQFF

V gene: TRBV28
J gene: TRBJ2-1
clone size: NA
D gene: NA
CDR3 DNA: TGTGCCAGCAGTTTCGGGGTCGCCGAGCAGTTCTTC
CDR3 protein: CASSFGVAEQFF

V gene: TRBV4-1
J gene: TRBJ2-1
clone size: NA
D gene: TRBD2
CDR3 DNA: TGCGCCAGCAGCCAAGAACCCCCGGGACTAGCGGGAGTGGAGCAGTTCTTC
CDR3 protein: CASSQEPPGLAGVEQFF

V gene: TRBV7-9
J gene: TRBJ2-7
clone size: many
D gene: NA
CDR3 DNA: TGTGCCAGCAGCTTACTCACAGCCTACGAGCAGTACTTC
CDR3 protein: CASSLLTAYEQYF

V gene: TRBV19
J gene: TRBJ2-7
clone size: once
D gene: TRBD1
CDR3 DNA: TGTGCCAGTAGTATTCGGGACAGGGGAGAGGGCTCCTACGAGCAGTACTTC
CDR3 protein: CASSIRDRGEGSYEQYF

V gene: TRBV4-3
J gene: TRBJ2-2
clone size: NA
D gene: NA
CDR3 DNA: TGCGCCAGCACCCAGAGGCAAAAAACCGGGGAGCTGTTTTTT
CDR3 protein: CASTQRQKTGELFF

V gene: TRBV5-4
J gene: TRBJ2-5
clone size: NA
D gene: TRBD2
CDR3 DNA: TGTGCCAGCAGACTAGCGGGAGGTGAGGAGACCCAGTACTTC
CDR3 protein: CASRLAGGEETQYF

V gene: TRBV28
J gene: TRBJ2-5
clone size: NA
D gene: NA
CDR3 DNA: TGTGCCAGCAGGCTAGAAGAGACCCAGTACTTC
CDR3 protein: CASRLEETQYF

V gene: TRBV19
J gene: TRBJ2-1
clone size: NA
D gene: TRBD2
CDR3 DNA: TGTGCCAGTAGTATAGTAGCGGGAGGATATGTGACTGAGCAGTTCTTC
CDR3 protein: CASSIVAGGYVTEQFF

V gene: TRBV6-6
J gene: TRBJ2-7
clone size: NA
D gene: TRBD1
CDR3 DNA: TGTGCCAGCAGTTACGAGGGGGGACAGGGTAGCGGCGAGCAGTACTTC
CDR3 protein: CASSYEGGQGSGEQYF

V gene: TRBV6-1
J gene: TRBJ1-1
clone size: NA
D gene: NA
CDR3 DNA: TGTGCCAGCAGTGGGGGGGGCTGGGGGCCTGAAGCTTTCTTT
CDR3 protein: CASSGGGWGPEAFF

V gene: TRBV4-3
J gene: TRBJ2-1
clone size: NA
D gene: NA
CDR3 DNA: TGCGCCAGCAGCGACCGGAGGGGCTACAATGAGCAGTTCTTC
CDR3 protein: CASSDRRGYNEQFF

V gene: TRBV5-1
J gene: TRBJ2-7
clone size: once
D gene: TRBD2
CDR3 DNA: TGCGCCAGCAGCTTGGAGGCGGTAGTAGGAGCGGGAGACCCCGAGCAGTACTTC
CDR3 protein: CASSLEAVVGAGDPEQYF

V gene: TRBV11-1
J gene: TRBJ2-3
clone size: NA
D gene: NA
CDR3 DNA: TGTGCCAGCAGCTCTCAGGGGCGGAGGGATACGCAGTATTTT
CDR3 protein: CASSSQGRRDTQYF